These 20 T cell receptor beta chains originate from one sample sequenced in a study of human T cells and chemical hapten exposure. MiXCR, run by TCRdb on the RACE reads, gives a single entry per CDR3 protein. The profile shows 45,000 to 60,000 distinct CDR3 sequences, 9.3% of them singletons. The sample's time point: patch test 1, 2 weeks after DPC sensitization. The treatment here: therapeutic diphenylcyclopropenone sensitization with weekly scalp DPC. Sequenced material: whole blood, taken in connection with sensitization to the hapten diphenylcyclopropenone (DPC). The source of these receptors is a woman aged 40 to 55 with alopecia areata. Some clones in this sample may be carry-over from other donors' samples.

Many counts were recorded for this clonotype. J is TRBJ2-7 and V is TRBV28; 7 bases agree with TRBD2. J lost 3 bases, V lost 2 bases, and 7 bases had no gene match. Germline V gene data show CDR1 as MDHEN and CDR2 as SYDVKM. This CDR3 is built from 15 residues. The CDR3 DNA sequence: TGTGCCAGCAGTTTACATAATCCTAGCGGCTACGAGCAGTACTTC. Amino acid sequence: CASSLHNPSGYEQYF.

The sample holds many counts of this clonotype. V and J are TRBV12-5 and TRBJ2-1; D gene unclear. From germline, CDR1 is LGHNT and CDR2 FRNRAP. The CDR3 spans 13 residues. Trimming removed 9 bases at V and 6 bases at J, with 15 bases between. CDR3 amino acids: CASWPALSNEQFF. The CDR3 DNA is TGTGCTAGCTGGCCTGCCCTGAGCAATGAGCAGTTCTTC.

The chain is built from TRBV6-5 and TRBJ1-1; weak D call: TRBD1 (5 bases). The V gene's germline CDR1 is MNHEY and CDR2 SVGAGI. Deletions cut 6 bases from V and 7 bases from J, with 21 bases between. This CDR3 is built from 15 residues. The CDR3 nucleotides read TGTGCCAGCAGCCCCCCGCGGCAGGGAGTAAATGAAGCTTTCTTT. It codes for CASSPPRQGVNEAFF.

The table lists this clonotype with a few counts. The rearrangement links TRBV9 to TRBJ2-5, with no clear D. V lost 3 bases, J lost 7 bases, and 13 bases lay in between. Germline loops: CDR1 SGDLS, CDR2 YYNGEE. The CDR3 runs to 13 residues. The CDR3 DNA reads TGTGCCAGCAGCGAGGTTTCCACGGGGACCCAGTACTTC. Translating it yields CASSEVSTGTQYF.

This clonotype was counted ten times or more. The genes are TRBV29-1 and TRBJ2-7, with 7 bases identical to TRBD1. This CDR3 region has 11 residues. Germline values: CDR1 SQVTM, CDR2 ANQGSEA. Germline trimming cut 4 bases from V and 4 bases from J; bases unmatched to any gene: 1. The CDR3, as DNA: TGCAGCGTTGGGGGACAGTACGAGCAGTACTTC. Its protein is CSVGGQYEQYF.

This clonotype was seen only a few times. The V and J genes are TRBV23-1 and TRBJ1-5; D remains ambiguous. TRBV23-1 is filed as an ORF, its function uncertain. V lost 1 base and J lost 3, with 13 bases in between. CDR3 length: 16 residues. The CDR3 bases are TGCGCCAGCAGTCAATTCACCCAGCAAGACAATCAGCCCCAGCATTTT. It codes for CASSQFTQQDNQPQHF.

This clonotype was picked up many times. The genes are TRBV20-1 and TRBJ2-1; D is perhaps TRBD1 (5 bases). CDR1 and CDR2 (germline): DFQATT, SNEGSKA (reference sequence). Trimming removed 8 bases at V and 9 bases at J, with 26 bases between. This CDR3 is 15 amino acids long. Written as DNA, the CDR3 is TGCAGTTCGGCCGCACAATCCGGTAGTGGGGCTGAGCAGTTCTTC. Its protein is CSSAAQSGSGAEQFF.

This clonotype was detected ten times or more. The rearrangement joins TRBV10-3 to TRBJ2-7; D tentatively fits TRBD1 or TRBD2 (5 bases each). From germline, CDR1 is ENHRY and CDR2 SYGVKD. Trimming cost V 6 bases and J 0 bases, with 15 bases left between them. The CDR3 spans 15 residues. CDR3 coding DNA: TGTGCCATCAGCGTTCCCCGGGGCGCCTCCTACGAGCAGTACTTC. This encodes CAISVPRGASYEQYF.

This clonotype occurred many times. This rearrangement joins TRBV7-6 to TRBJ2-3; tentatively, D is TRBD1 (7 bases). Germline V CDR1 and CDR2: SGHVS, FNYEAQ. The V end lost 3 bases, the J end lost 3 bases, and 13 bases lay between the germline ends. CDR3 length: 15 amino acids. The CDR3 bases are TGTGCCAGCAGCTTCGTCAGGGGGGATACAGATACGCAGTATTTT. Residues: CASSFVRGDTDTQYF.

This clonotype was seen many times. This chain uses TRBV4-1 with TRBJ1-1; D unresolved. Deletions cut 0 bases from V and 7 bases from J, with 12 bases between. The CDR3 is 14 amino acids. Germline values: CDR1 MGHRA, CDR2 YSYEKL. The CDR3 loop reads CASSQEGRAGEAFF. The CDR3 coding sequence is TGCGCCAGCAGCCAAGAAGGGCGCGCGGGTGAAGCTTTCTTT.

Many counts were recorded for this clonotype. The chain links TRBV7-8 to TRBJ2-1; D ambiguous. With 1 base removed from V and 9 bases from J, the gap between germline ends came to 13 bases. Germline lookup yields CDR1 SGHVS and CDR2 FQNEAQ. There are 14 residues in the CDR3. The CDR3 DNA reads as TGTGCCAGCAGCTTAGTCTTCGCGCCTACTGAGCAGTTCTTC. Protein sequence: CASSLVFAPTEQFF.

The chain is built from TRBV4-1 and TRBJ2-7; D call uncertain. The germline gives CDR1 MGHRA, CDR2 YSYEKL. V dropped 8 bases and J dropped 3 bases, with 14 bases sitting between them. The CDR3 consists of 13 residues. The CDR3 is CASVILGGYEQYF. The CDR3 DNA is TGCGCCAGCGTGATACTGGGCGGCTACGAGCAGTACTTC.

This clonotype was seen at least ten times. The genes are TRBV7-9 and TRBJ1-1; TRBD1 might be the D (6 bases). Germline V gives CDR1 SEHNR, CDR2 FQNEAQ (reference sequence). V lost 5 bases and J 1 base, leaving 8 bases between the germline ends. The CDR3 is 13 residues long. DNA for the CDR3: TGTGCCAGCAGCCGGGGACAGAACACTGAAGCTTTCTTT. This encodes CASSRGQNTEAFF.

The rearrangement uses TRBV18 and TRBJ2-3; 8 positions match TRBD2. The V gene's germline CDR1 is KGHSH and CDR2 LQKENI. V was clipped by 3 bases and J by 3 bases; unmatched bases: 2. The CDR3 is 14 residues long. CDR3 in DNA: TGTGCCAGCTCACCGGGACTAGGTACAGATACGCAGTATTTT. Translating it yields CASSPGLGTDTQYF.

This sequence joins TRBV6-5 and TRBJ1-2; TRBD1 matches 8 bases. Germline V lookup: CDR1 MNHEY, CDR2 SVGAGI. The CDR3 has 18 amino acids. V was clipped by 2 bases and J by 9 bases; unmatched bases: 20. CDR3: CASSYAQGARYPLSSYTF. CDR3 DNA sequence: TGTGCCAGCAGTTACGCCCAGGGGGCCCGCTACCCCCTATCAAGCTACACCTTC.

There are many counts of this clonotype. The chain couples TRBV20-1 to TRBJ2-2; 8 bases are shared with TRBD1. The CDR3 is 14 amino acids. The germline CDR1 and CDR2 sequences are DFQATT and SNEGSKA (reference sequence). The trim removed 3 bases at V and 4 bases at J, leaving 4 bases unmatched. CDR3: CSASDRGGTGELFF. Here the CDR3 DNA reads TGCAGTGCTAGTGACAGGGGAGGCACCGGGGAGCTGTTTTTT.

The chain carries TRBV7-9 and TRBJ2-2, with a weak D call TRBD1 (6 bases). Trimming shortened V by 5 bases and J by 5 bases, and 18 bases separated the two germline ends. Germline-derived CDR1 and CDR2 are SEHNR and FQNEAQ (reference sequence). The CDR3 runs to 16 residues. CDR3 in amino acids: CASSQPGVAGTGELFF. In DNA form, the CDR3 reads TGTGCCAGCAGCCAACCAGGGGTGGCGGGTACCGGGGAGCTGTTTTTT.

CDR3: CASSLSNPRGSIAKNIQYF. In DNA, the CDR3 is TGCGCCAGCAGCCTCTCGAATCCCCGAGGGAGTATAGCCAAAAACATTCAGTACTTC. The chain is built from TRBV4-1 and TRBJ2-4, with TRBD2 as a possible D gene (5 bases). The CDR3 extends over 19 amino acids. CDR1 MGHRA and CDR2 YSYEKL come from the germline V gene. Trimming shortened V by 4 bases and J by 0 bases, and 22 bases separated the two germline ends.

The gene calls are TRBV7-9 and TRBJ1-1; TRBD1 agrees at 7 bases. V lost 4 bases, J lost 8 bases, and 10 bases stayed unmatched. Germline CDR1 and CDR2: SEHNR and FQNEAQ (reference sequence). CDR3 size: 14 residues. This chain's CDR3 is CASSSRQGSEEAFF. CDR3 bases: TGTGCCAGCAGCTCCCGACAGGGCTCGGAGGAAGCTTTCTTT.

V usage is TRBV9 and J usage is TRBJ2-4, with D perhaps given as TRBD1 or TRBD2 (5 bases each). The length of the CDR3 is 16 residues. Germline loops: CDR1 SGDLS, CDR2 YYNGEE. V was clipped by 0 bases and J by 5 bases, with 15 bases between them. Written as DNA, the CDR3 is TGTGCCAGCAGCGTAGATCCGGGGCCGCGTCAAAACATTCAGTACTTC. This translates into CASSVDPGPRQNIQYF.